Below, one TCR beta chain is given with its context. No antigen is known for it. Base qualities are not at hand, and no much larger clone is one base apart. The source of the sample is a study of T cells in narcolepsy listed by TCRdb under 2018. Background on the whole study: Patients with narcolepsy type 1 or type 2 (NT1, NT2) and healthy control donors were enrolled in the study. Autoreactive T cells targeting hypocretin neuron self-antigens (hypocretin, TRIB2) were sought in narcolepsy patients, and TCR Vbeta sequencing was used to track clonotypes in blood and CSF.

Summary of the overall study and its limitations: Some blood memory CD4+ repertoires from patients and controls contained no sequences matching autoreactive T cell clones. Autoreactive clonotypes were reported to be detected serially in the blood of the same patients and of different patients, but not in the blood of healthy controls. Numbers of sequenced blood memory CD4+ clonotypes were comparable, with averages of about 41,000 in patients and fewer than 35,000 in controls. HCRT-specific and TRIB2-specific autoreactive clonotypes were highlighted in plots that compared CD4+ T cell clonotypes in CSF versus blood from the same patient.

For TCR Vbeta sequencing, memory CD4+ T cells were sorted ex vivo from the peripheral blood of narcolepsy patients and healthy controls. As encoded in the germline V gene, CDR1 is SGHTS while CDR2 is YDEGEE. V ends up 1 base short and J 4 bases short, with an unmatched junction base count of 5. Taken from cysteine to phenylalanine, the CDR3 has 14 residues. Only the CDR3 part of the read is kept: 42 bases, read in frame from the first base. Preparation of the library involved the immunoSEQ multiplex PCR assay. This immuneACCESS table, as held by TCRdb, lists in-frame sequences with V and J called but not all clones. Of the missing ones, under half trace to an unresolved V gene in checked studies; the others have no known cause. The sample records under 35,000 clones, around 80% of which are singletons. The ten most abundant clones make up approximately 1% of the sample.

The rearranged chain carries TRBV5-8 and TRBJ2-7, and TRBD2 aligns with 7 junction nucleotides. The TCR was taken from a human donor in good health. Sequenced: memory (CD45RA-) CD4+ T cells from blood. The sample's cell subset or site label is to be understood as: memory T cells sorted ex vivo from peripheral blood. The sequenced DNA: TGTGCCAGCAGCTTGTGGGCGGGGGAATACGAGCAGTACTTC. Its protein product is CASSLWAGEYEQYF.